Sequencing of this T cell receptor beta chain was carried out in a study of CD8 T cells in ankylosing spondylitis. This CDR3 region has 15 residues. V gave up 3 bases and J gave up 0 bases; unmatched junction bases: 6. The germline V gene encodes CDR1 DFQATT and CDR2 SNEGSKA (reference sequence). Note on this clonotype: Its specificity is not known.

Quantitative 5'-RACE with molecular barcodes was used to make the TCR beta libraries. One entry per CDR3 protein results from TCRdb running MiXCR on the 5' RACE reads. The sample contains a few hundred thousand distinct CDR3 sequences, around 22% of which appear only once. Study-level points and caveats: In synovial fluid and blood from reactive arthritis, some motif variants were previously reported. Characteristic of ankylosing spondylitis blood, it appeared, was a TCR beta motif comprising several highly homologous variants. Disease-associated clones were CD8+ and fairly uncommon in peripheral blood. Reportedly, matched ankylosing spondylitis synovial fluid was significantly enriched for disease-linked clones.

The specimen sequenced was blood, either unsorted or a sorted T cell fraction (not recorded which). The V and J genes are TRBV20-1 and TRBJ1-1, with 8 bases identical to TRBD1. The receptor was derived from a male donor with ankylosing spondylitis. CDR3 protein: CSARSPGQVNTEAFF. In nucleotides, the CDR3 is TGCAGTGCTAGGAGCCCGGGACAGGTGAACACTGAAGCTTTCTTT.